Each of the 2 T cell receptor beta chains below was sequenced from the same sample in a study of cytomegalovirus exposure and HLA in healthy donors. The PCR contained 60 Vbeta and 13 Jbeta primers. Produced via immunoSEQ multiplex PCR; TCRdb's table is partial and in-frame only. The sample consists of about 180,000 clones, roughly 84% of them appearing once. The material sequenced was PBMCs. The receptors here all came from a girl aged 2 to 9 in good health and CMV-seropositive.

The chain employs TRBV7-8 and TRBJ1-1; possibly TRBD1 for D (5 bases). This CDR3 has 14 amino acids. The V end lost 1 base, the J end lost 5 bases, and 11 bases lay between the germline ends. Germline CDR1 SGHVS, CDR2 FQNEAQ. The chain's CDR3 is CASSLGRGRTEAFF. Written as DNA, the CDR3 is TGTGCCAGCAGCTTAGGCCGGGGGAGGACTGAAGCTTTCTTT.

This clone was detected a few times. V is TRBV7-8 and J is TRBJ1-5, with 10 nucleotides matching TRBD1. Trimming removed 1 base from V and 2 bases from J; junction bases left unmatched: 17. The germline CDR1 and CDR2 sequences are SGHVS and FQNEAQ. The CDR3 sequence is 21 residues long. CDR3 region: CASSLVRGGGTGVTGNQPQHF. As DNA, the CDR3 is TGTGCCAGCAGCTTAGTTCGCGGCGGTGGGACAGGGGTGACGGGCAATCAGCCCCAGCATTTT.